Listed here are 6 T cell receptor beta chains from one sample, sequenced in a study of identifying expanded T cells in peripheral blood. Libraries were prepared by immunoSEQ multiplex PCR; TCRdb keeps only in-frame clonotypes and omits some of them. The sample shows 100,000 or so clones, around 88% of them seen only once. Sequencing was done on a sample of blood. All receptors come from a person aged 18 to 70 in good health.

This clone was observed a single time. CDR3 sequence: CASSYTGGGGYEQYF. In DNA, the CDR3 is TGTGCCAGCAGTTACACGGGGGGTGGGGGGTACGAGCAGTACTTC. The chain recombines TRBV6-6 with TRBJ2-7; the match to TRBD2 covers 7 bases. The germline V gene encodes CDR1 MNHNY and CDR2 SVGAGI (reference sequence). The CDR3 extends over 15 amino acids. The J segment lost 4 bases and the V segment lost 2 bases, leaving 8 bases of the junction unmatched.

This chain uses TRBV15 with TRBJ1-2, with D possibly being TRBD1 (5 bases). The CDR3 extends over 13 amino acids. Germline-derived CDR1 and CDR2 are LNHNV and YYDKDF (reference sequence). With 6 bases removed from V and 0 bases from J, the gap between germline ends came to 8 bases. The CDR3 reads CATRDSANYGYTF. CDR3 nucleotide sequence: TGTGCCACCAGAGACAGTGCTAACTATGGCTACACCTTC.

DNA of the CDR3: TGCAGCGTTTCCCGGGGAGGGGTTGAAAAACTGTTTTTT. Translated: CSVSRGGVEKLFF. The V and J genes are TRBV29-1 and TRBJ1-4; weak D call: TRBD1 (5 bases). V lost 5 bases and J lost 7, with 14 bases in between. The CDR3 has 13 residues. Germline CDR1 SQVTM, CDR2 ANQGSEA.

This CDR3 reads CASSPGTANTEAFF. The CDR3 DNA follows: TGTGCCAGCAGCCCCGGGACAGCGAACACTGAAGCTTTCTTT. The chain combines TRBV7-6 with TRBJ1-1; 7 bases fit TRBD1. Trimming removed 5 bases from V and 1 base from J; junction bases left unmatched: 4. Germline CDR1 is SGHVS and CDR2 is FNYEAQ. This CDR3 is built from 14 residues.

The rearrangement links TRBV5-4 to TRBJ1-5, with TRBD1 identical over 8 bases. Germline V gives CDR1 SGHNT, CDR2 YYREEE (reference sequence). CDR3 length equals 16 residues. The trim removed 1 base at V and 4 bases at J, leaving 7 bases unmatched. CDR3: CASSLTGGPQNQPQHF. CDR3 nucleotide sequence: TGTGCCAGCAGCTTGACAGGGGGACCCCAGAATCAGCCCCAGCATTTT.

This sequence joins TRBV15 and TRBJ2-3; D uncertain. CDR3 length equals 14 residues. Trimming cost V 6 bases and J 1 base, with 11 bases left between them. Germline V lookup: CDR1 LNHNV, CDR2 YYDKDF (reference sequence). The CDR3 coding sequence is TGTGCCACCAGGGGCCGTCAGGGCACAGATACGCAGTATTTT. Encoded protein: CATRGRQGTDTQYF.